Below, 15 T cell receptor beta chains from the same sample are listed, as sequenced in a study of cytomegalovirus exposure and HLA in healthy donors (dated by TCRdb to 2015 to 2018). To prepare the library, the immunoSEQ multiplex PCR assay was applied. A mixture of 60 forward primers for TCR Vbeta segments and 13 reverse primers for TCR Jbeta segments was used in the multiplex PCR. TCRdb obtained this table from immuneACCESS and retained in-frame rearrangements with V and J assigned. These tables miss some clones; where compared with another copy, unresolved V genes account for less than half of the shortfall, and the remainder is unexplained. Present in this sample are 95,000 to 150,000 clones, roughly 15% of which were seen just once. Clones ranked in the top ten supply 1.5% to 2% of the sample. Source material: PBMCs. The receptor source for this set is a woman aged 18-29 years in good health and CMV-seronegative.

This clone showed up just once. The CDR3 carries no conserved terminal phenylalanine or tryptophan, so it likely arises from a read error. The V and J genes are TRBV12-5 and TRBJ1-2, with 9 nucleotides matching TRBD1. The ends lost 3 bases at V and 2 bases at J; junction bases unmatched: 1. CDR1 is LGHNT, CDR2 FRNRAP, per germline. The length of the CDR3 is 14 residues. CDR3 nucleotide sequence: TGTGCTAGTGGTTTTGGGACAGGGAACTATGGCTACACCCTC. It specifies CASGFGTGNYGYTL.

The gene calls are TRBV5-1 and TRBJ2-3; TRBD1 aligns across 7 bases. The V gene's germline CDR1 is SGHRS and CDR2 YFSETQ. The CDR3 has 17 residues. V shed 4 bases and J 0 bases; nucleotides not matched to a gene: 11. The CDR3 reads CASSLRRGQSSTDTQYF. For the CDR3, the DNA is TGCGCCAGCAGCCTCCGAAGGGGACAGTCTAGCACAGATACGCAGTATTTT.

V usage is TRBV12-5 and J usage is TRBJ2-7, with 7 bases fitting TRBD1. The CDR3 spans 16 residues. The germline CDR1 and CDR2 sequences are LGHNT and FRNRAP. With V trimmed by 6 bases and J by 7 bases, 18 bases remained unmatched. The CDR3 DNA reads as TGTGCTAGTGGCCCTTCACCGGGACAGAGCGTATGGGAGCAGTACTTC. Its protein is CASGPSPGQSVWEQYF.

This chain joins TRBV2 and TRBJ2-1; a weak D match, TRBD1 (6 bases). Trimming took 5 bases from V and 7 from J, leaving 15 bases between them. The CDR3 extends over 14 amino acids. Germline loops: CDR1 SNHLY, CDR2 FYNNEI. The CDR3 nucleotides are TGTGCCAGCAGTTTGGAGCAGGGGATGAATGAGCAGTTCTTC. Protein sequence: CASSLEQGMNEQFF.

This clone was seen a handful of times. The chain employs TRBV7-9 and TRBJ1-1; TRBD1 matches 9 bases. The CDR3 loop spans 15 amino acids. Germline CDR1 is SEHNR and CDR2 is FQNEAQ (reference sequence). With V trimmed by 5 bases and J by 5 bases, 9 bases remained unmatched. The CDR3 coding sequence is TGTGCCAGCAGCGAGGGGACAGGGATTGTGACTGAAGCTTTCTTT. This sequence encodes CASSEGTGIVTEAFF.

There are a few counts of this clone. The chain combines TRBV7-3 with TRBJ2-3, with 7 nucleotides matching TRBD1. The CDR3 runs to 13 residues. The germline V gene has CDR1 SGHTA and CDR2 FQGTGA. V lost 5 bases to trimming and J lost 5 bases; unmatched junction nucleotides: 4. The CDR3, as DNA: TGTGCCAGCAGCAGGGGGCCTGGAGATACGCAGTATTTT. It yields the protein CASSRGPGDTQYF.

The chain recombines TRBV28 with TRBJ2-5; TRBD1 matches 7 bases. The V and J ends lost 5 bases and 1 base, in that order; junction bases with no gene match: 7. Germline CDR1 MDHEN, CDR2 SYDVKM. CDR3 size: 15 residues. The CDR3 DNA is TGTGCCAGCAGTATGACAGGGTTTGGCCAAGAGACCCAGTACTTC. Amino acids: CASSMTGFGQETQYF.

The chain combines TRBV7-6 with TRBJ2-5; 15 bases are shared with TRBD2. The V gene end was trimmed by 5 bases and the J gene end by 5 bases; junction bases not matched to a gene: 9. The germline gives CDR1 SGHVS, CDR2 FNYEAQ. The CDR3 contains 17 residues. DNA for the CDR3: TGTGCCAGCAGCCTCGGACTAGCGGGGGGGCTGTTGGAGACCCAGTACTTC. Amino acid sequence: CASSLGLAGGLLETQYF.

The chain employs TRBV13 and TRBJ2-5; a weak D match, TRBD2 (6 bases). The CDR3 runs to 12 residues. Trimming removed 4 bases at V and 5 bases at J, with 8 bases between. Germline-derived CDR1 and CDR2 are PRHDT and FYEKMQ (reference sequence). CDR3 loop: CASSSTSETQYF. The DNA of the CDR3 is TGTGCCAGCAGCTCGACTAGTGAGACCCAGTACTTC.

The chain joins TRBV7-3 to TRBJ2-2, with 10 positions matching TRBD2. With 5 bases clipped from V and 4 bases from J, the junction kept 13 bases outside the gene matches. Germline CDR1 SGHTA, CDR2 FQGTGA. This CDR3 has 18 residues. The CDR3, as DNA: TGTGCCAGCAGCCCAAGGGGCAGTAGCGGGGGGTTCACCGGGGAGCTGTTTTTT. Translated: CASSPRGSSGGFTGELFF.

V usage is TRBV4-2 and J usage is TRBJ2-5, with 7 bases identical to TRBD1. With 3 bases clipped from V and 0 bases from J, the junction kept 4 bases outside the gene matches. Germline-derived CDR1 and CDR2 are LGHNA and YNFKEQ. This CDR3 region has 15 residues. The CDR3: CASSHWTGYQETQYF. Here the CDR3 DNA reads TGTGCCAGCAGCCACTGGACAGGCTACCAAGAGACCCAGTACTTC.

This clone turned up a few times. The J gene is TRBJ2-7, the V gene TRBV5-6, with D tentatively TRBD1 (6 bases). This CDR3 is built from 14 residues. V shed 2 bases and J shed 6 bases, with 15 bases lying between them. The V gene's germline CDR1 is SGHDT and CDR2 YYEEEE. The DNA of the CDR3 is TGTGCCAGCAGCTTAGGTCGGGACAAAATCGAGCAGTACTTC. This gives the protein CASSLGRDKIEQYF.

This clone was detected only a few times. The chain recombines TRBV5-6 with TRBJ1-5; tentatively, D is TRBD1 (5 bases). CDR1 SGHDT and CDR2 YYEEEE come from the germline V gene. V lost 4 bases and J lost 5, with 19 bases in between. The CDR3 runs 16 residues. CDR3 protein: CASSRGTGQGDQPQHF. In DNA, the CDR3 is TGTGCCAGCAGCCGAGGGACTGGGCAGGGAGATCAGCCCCAGCATTTT. Full variable domain (rest looked up from reference TRBV5-6 and TRBJ1-5): DAGVTQSPTHLIKTRGQQVTLRCSPKSGHDTVSWYQQALGQGPQFIFQYYEEEERQRGNFPDRFSGHQFPNYSSELNVNALLLGDSALYLCASSRGTGQGDQPQHFGDGTRLSIL.

The genes are TRBV27 and TRBJ1-1; no definite D call. V was pared by 6 bases and J by 5 bases, with 16 bases between. There are 14 residues in the CDR3. Germline V lookup: CDR1 MNHEY, CDR2 SMNVEV (reference sequence). CDR3 residues: CASRTQKSGTEAFF. Here the CDR3 DNA reads TGTGCCAGCAGGACACAGAAATCGGGGACTGAAGCTTTCTTT.

The J gene is TRBJ2-1, the V gene TRBV9, with 10 bases matching TRBD2. The CDR3 runs 18 residues. The germline gives CDR1 SGDLS, CDR2 YYNGEE. The trim removed 0 bases at V and 4 bases at J, leaving 10 bases unmatched. The CDR3 is CASSVELAGLGGYNEQFF. Written as DNA, the CDR3 is TGTGCCAGCAGCGTAGAACTAGCGGGACTAGGGGGGTACAATGAGCAGTTCTTC.